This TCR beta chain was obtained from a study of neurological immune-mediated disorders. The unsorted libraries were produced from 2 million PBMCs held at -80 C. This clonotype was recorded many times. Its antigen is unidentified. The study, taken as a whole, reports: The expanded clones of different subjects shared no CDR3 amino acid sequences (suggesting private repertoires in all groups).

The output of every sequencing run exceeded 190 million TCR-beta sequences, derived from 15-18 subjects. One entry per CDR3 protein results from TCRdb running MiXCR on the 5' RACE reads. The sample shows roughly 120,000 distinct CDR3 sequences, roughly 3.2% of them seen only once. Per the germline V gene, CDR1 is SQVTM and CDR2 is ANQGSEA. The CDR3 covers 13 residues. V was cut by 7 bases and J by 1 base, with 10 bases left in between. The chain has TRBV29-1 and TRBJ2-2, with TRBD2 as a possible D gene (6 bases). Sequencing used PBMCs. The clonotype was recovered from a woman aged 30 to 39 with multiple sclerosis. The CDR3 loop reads CSGGTENTGELFF. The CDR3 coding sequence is TGCAGCGGCGGGACGGAGAACACCGGGGAGCTGTTTTTT.